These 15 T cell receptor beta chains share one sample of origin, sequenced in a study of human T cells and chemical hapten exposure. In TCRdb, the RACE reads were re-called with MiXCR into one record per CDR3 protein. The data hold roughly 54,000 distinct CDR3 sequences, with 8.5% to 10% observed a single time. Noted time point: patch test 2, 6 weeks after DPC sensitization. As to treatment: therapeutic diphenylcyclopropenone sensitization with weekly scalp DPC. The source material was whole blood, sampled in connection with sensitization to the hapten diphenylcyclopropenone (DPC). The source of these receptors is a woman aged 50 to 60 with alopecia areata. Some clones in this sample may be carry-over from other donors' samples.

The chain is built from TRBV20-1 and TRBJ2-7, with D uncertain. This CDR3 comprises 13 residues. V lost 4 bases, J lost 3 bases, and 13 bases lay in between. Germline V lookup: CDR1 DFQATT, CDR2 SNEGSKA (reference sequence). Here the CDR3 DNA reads TGCAGTGCTACTCGGCCAGCGAACTACGAGCAGTACTTC. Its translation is CSATRPANYEQYF.

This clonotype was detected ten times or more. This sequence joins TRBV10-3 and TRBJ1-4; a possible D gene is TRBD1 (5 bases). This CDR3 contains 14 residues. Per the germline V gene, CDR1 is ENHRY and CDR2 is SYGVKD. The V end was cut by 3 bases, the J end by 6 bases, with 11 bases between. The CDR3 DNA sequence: TGTGCCATCAGTGATAGAGGGGAAGATGAAAAACTGTTTTTT. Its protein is CAISDRGEDEKLFF.

The DNA of the CDR3 is TGTGCCAGCAGCTTACTAGGGCTTATGAACACTGAAGCTTTCTTT. Its translation: CASSLLGLMNTEAFF. V is TRBV7-2 and J is TRBJ1-1; D not certain. From germline, CDR1 is SGHTA and CDR2 FQGNSA. The V and J ends lost 2 bases and 0 bases respectively, with 10 bases between them. The CDR3 extends over 15 amino acids.

The CDR3 spells CASSFYPGTSGTRSYEQYF. The CDR3 DNA follows: TGTGCCAGCAGCTTTTACCCCGGGACTAGCGGGACGAGATCCTACGAGCAGTACTTC. The genes are TRBV9 and TRBJ2-7; 13 positions match TRBD2. Germline assignment: CDR1 SGDLS and CDR2 YYNGEE. The CDR3 sequence is 19 residues long. Trimming at V came to 4 bases and at J to 1 base, leaving 14 bases not matched to a gene.

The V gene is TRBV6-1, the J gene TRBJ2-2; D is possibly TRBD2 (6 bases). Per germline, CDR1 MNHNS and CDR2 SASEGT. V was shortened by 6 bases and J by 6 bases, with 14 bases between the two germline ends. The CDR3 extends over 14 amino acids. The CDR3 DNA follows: TGTGCCAGCAGGGAGGGCGTACCGGCCGGGGAGCTGTTTTTT. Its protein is CASREGVPAGELFF.

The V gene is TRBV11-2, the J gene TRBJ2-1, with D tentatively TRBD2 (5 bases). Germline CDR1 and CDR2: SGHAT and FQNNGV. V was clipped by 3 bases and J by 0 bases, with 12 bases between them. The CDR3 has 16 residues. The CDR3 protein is CASSFRGKLSYNEQFF. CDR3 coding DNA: TGTGCCAGCAGCTTTCGAGGGAAACTCTCCTACAATGAGCAGTTCTTC.

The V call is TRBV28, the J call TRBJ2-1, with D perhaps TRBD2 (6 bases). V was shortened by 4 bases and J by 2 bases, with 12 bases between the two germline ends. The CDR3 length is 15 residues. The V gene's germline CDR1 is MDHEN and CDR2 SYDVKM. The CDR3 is CASSWGEGPYNEQFF. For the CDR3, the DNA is TGTGCCAGCAGTTGGGGGGAAGGGCCCTACAATGAGCAGTTCTTC.

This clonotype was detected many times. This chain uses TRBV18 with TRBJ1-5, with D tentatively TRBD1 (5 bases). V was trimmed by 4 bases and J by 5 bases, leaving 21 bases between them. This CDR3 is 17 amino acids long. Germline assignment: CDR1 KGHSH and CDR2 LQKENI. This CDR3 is CASSHLRDLIADQPQHF. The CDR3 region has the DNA TGTGCCAGCTCACACCTACGGGACCTTATAGCAGATCAGCCCCAGCATTTT.

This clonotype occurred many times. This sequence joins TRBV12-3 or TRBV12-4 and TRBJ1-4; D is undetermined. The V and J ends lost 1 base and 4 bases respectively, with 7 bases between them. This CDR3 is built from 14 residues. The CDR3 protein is CASSLGQDNEKLFF. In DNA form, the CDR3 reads TGTGCCAGCAGTTTAGGACAAGATAATGAAAAACTGTTTTTT.

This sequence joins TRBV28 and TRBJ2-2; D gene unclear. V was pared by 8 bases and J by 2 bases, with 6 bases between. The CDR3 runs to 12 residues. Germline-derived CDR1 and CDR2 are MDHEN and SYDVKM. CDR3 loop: CASLTNTGELFF. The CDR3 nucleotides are TGTGCCAGCCTCACTAACACCGGGGAGCTGTTTTTT.

The CDR3 DNA is TGTGCCAGCCAGGACAGGGGGCTTCCCTCTGGGGCCAACGTCCTGACTTTC. Amino acids: CASQDRGLPSGANVLTF. V gene TRBV6-5 combines with J gene TRBJ2-6; 11 bases map to TRBD1. The CDR3 length is 17 residues. Germline V gene data show CDR1 as MNHEY and CDR2 as SVGAGI. V was clipped by 8 bases and J by 0 bases; unmatched bases: 6.

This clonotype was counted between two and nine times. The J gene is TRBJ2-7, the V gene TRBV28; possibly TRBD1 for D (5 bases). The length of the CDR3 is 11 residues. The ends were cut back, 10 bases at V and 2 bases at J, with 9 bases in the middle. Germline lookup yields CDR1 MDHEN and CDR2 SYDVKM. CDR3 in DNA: TGTGCCACCCGACAGACCTACGAGCAGTACTTC. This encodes CATRQTYEQYF.

The CDR3 coding sequence is TGTGCCAGCAGCGTAGCTGGCGGGGGGGCCTACGAGCAGTACTTC. It translates to CASSVAGGGAYEQYF. V is TRBV9 and J is TRBJ2-7; 9 bases align to TRBD2. CDR3 length: 15 amino acids. V lost 0 bases, J lost 2 bases, and 3 bases stayed unmatched. The germline gives CDR1 SGDLS, CDR2 YYNGEE.

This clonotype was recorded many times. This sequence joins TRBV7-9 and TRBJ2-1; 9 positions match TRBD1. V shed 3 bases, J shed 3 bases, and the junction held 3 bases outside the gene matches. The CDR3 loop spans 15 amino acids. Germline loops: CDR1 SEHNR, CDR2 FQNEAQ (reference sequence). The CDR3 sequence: CASSLGQGNYNEQFF. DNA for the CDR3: TGTGCCAGCAGCTTGGGACAGGGAAACTACAATGAGCAGTTCTTC.

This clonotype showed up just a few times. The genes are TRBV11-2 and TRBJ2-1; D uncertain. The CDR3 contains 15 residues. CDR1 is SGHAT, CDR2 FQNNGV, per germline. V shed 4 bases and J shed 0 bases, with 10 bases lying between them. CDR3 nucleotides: TGTGCCAGCAGCTCGGAGAGACCCTCCTACAATGAGCAGTTCTTC. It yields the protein CASSSERPSYNEQFF.